The clone carrying this T cell receptor (beta chain) was detected a few times. What it binds is not known. These data are taken from a study of shared clonotypes between healthy human individuals. Study outcomes and limitations: What naive subsets generally showed was a larger estimated richness than memory subsets showed. Rarefaction revealed incomplete sorted-subset sequencing despite large depth.

As handled by the study authors: In the immunoSEQ data, sequences were junction-only and lacked quality scores, so filtering differed. Using immunoSEQ multiplex PCR, the repertoire was profiled, and TCRdb retains in-frame clones only, with some absent. From that table come the V and J calls and clone size; the DNA was used to work out D and trimming. The profile shows roughly 2.2 million clones, 92% of them singletons. Per germline, CDR1 SNHLY and CDR2 FYNNEI. Unmatched junction bases numbered 2, after V lost 7 bases and J lost 5 bases. The CDR3 runs 13 residues. The V call is TRBV2, the J call TRBJ1-5; 10 bases map to TRBD1. Sequencing input: naive CD4+ T cells from PBMCs. Described subset: CD45RA+ positively selected. This clonotype was sampled from a man between 18 and 29 years old in good health. Some clones in this sample may be carry-over from other donors' samples. CDR3 region: CASTGTGDQPQHF. Here the CDR3 DNA reads TGTGCCAGCACCGGGACAGGGGATCAGCCCCAGCATTTT.